The rows below give T cell receptor beta chains drawn from one sample of a study of cytomegalovirus exposure and HLA in healthy donors. Method: immunoSEQ multiplex PCR; TCRdb's copy keeps in-frame clones and lacks some. The repertoire holds approximately 150,000 clones, around 76% seen once, with over 1.1% in the top ten. The specimen sequenced was PBMCs. All receptors come from a man aged 60 to 69 in good health and CMV-seronegative. The CDR3 runs from the conserved cysteine through the conserved F or W. A D gene is named only where the DNA matches it firmly. Clone size appears in some rows only: once, few, many, or a class for an expanded clone.

TRBV15,TRBJ2-7,-,-,CATSRAQGTYEQYF,TGTGCCACCAGCAGAGCCCAGGGGACCTACGAGCAGTACTTC
TRBV10-1,TRBJ2-7,-,-,CASSDVRGSEQYF,TGCGCCAGCAGTGATGTCAGGGGATCCGAGCAGTACTTC
TRBV5-1,TRBJ2-3,-,-,CASSLVRGLGASGTDTQYF,TGCGCCAGCAGCTTGGTACGGGGCTTGGGGGCCTCAGGCACAGATACGCAGTATTTT
TRBV6-5,TRBJ1-1,-,TRBD1,CASSYSNRGIEAFF,TGTGCCAGCAGTTACTCGAACAGGGGAATTGAAGCTTTCTTT
TRBV9,TRBJ2-5,-,TRBD1,CASSTDTGQGETQYF,TGTGCCAGCAGCACCGATACGGGACAGGGGGAGACCCAGTACTTC
TRBV28,TRBJ2-3,once,TRBD2,CASSSPTSGRFGTQYF,TGTGCCAGCAGTTCTCCGACTAGCGGGAGATTCGGTACGCAGTATTTT
TRBV7-2,TRBJ2-5,-,-,CASSQTGETQYF,TGTGCCAGCAGCCAAACGGGGGAGACCCAGTACTTC
TRBV29-1,TRBJ2-7,-,TRBD1,CSVERGQHEQYF,TGCAGCGTTGAAAGGGGGCAGCACGAGCAGTACTTC
TRBV6-5,TRBJ1-5,-,-,CASGSGFNQPQHF,TGTGCCAGCGGTTCAGGCTTCAATCAGCCCCAGCATTTT
TRBV4-3,TRBJ1-2,-,TRBD1,CASSQADRGLYYGYTF,TGCGCCAGCAGCCAAGCCGACAGGGGGCTATACTATGGCTACACCTTC
TRBV12-5,TRBJ2-3,-,TRBD2,CASGFTPTRGVNTDTQYF,TGTGCTAGTGGTTTTACCCCCACGCGGGGGGTCAACACAGATACGCAGTATTTT
TRBV7-7,TRBJ2-5,-,TRBD1,CASSADREETQYF,TGTGCCAGCAGCGCGGACAGGGAAGAGACCCAGTACTTC
TRBV11-2,TRBJ2-5,few,TRBD2,CASSLEGAGVETQYF,TGTGCCAGCAGCTTAGAAGGTGCGGGAGTGGAGACCCAGTACTTC
TRBV5-5,TRBJ2-3,-,-,CASSPVVGTDTQYF,TGTGCCAGCAGCCCGGTCGTGGGCACAGATACGCAGTATTTT
TRBV4-3,TRBJ2-1,-,-,CASSQVWASYNEQFF,TGCGCCAGCAGCCAAGTGTGGGCCTCCTACAATGAGCAGTTCTTC
TRBV7-9,TRBJ1-5,-,-,CSSSHVDQPQHF,TGTTCCAGCAGCCATGTAGATCAGCCCCAGCATTTT
TRBV6-5,TRBJ1-2,-,-,CASSYSTGGSYGYTF,TGTGCCAGCAGTTACTCGACCGGAGGTTCCTATGGCTACACCTTC
TRBV2,TRBJ1-1,-,TRBD1,CASSVWTGNTEALF,TGTGCCAGCAGTGTATGGACAGGCAACACTGAAGCTCTCTTT
TRBV5-1,TRBJ2-3,-,TRBD2,CASSLGLAGGSTDTQYF,TGCGCCAGCAGCTTGGGACTAGCGGGGGGTAGCACAGATACGCAGTATTTT
TRBV9,TRBJ1-1,once,-,CASSAATRNTEAFF,TGTGCCAGCAGCGCGGCGACACGGAACACTGAAGCTTTCTTT
TRBV10-2,TRBJ1-1,-,TRBD1,CASRQTGGRTEAFF,TGCGCCAGCAGGCAGACAGGGGGGAGGACTGAAGCTTTCTTT
TRBV11-2,TRBJ2-3,-,-,CASSLAGGGPTDTQYF,TGTGCCAGCAGCTTAGCAGGTGGCGGGCCCACAGATACGCAGTATTTT
TRBV30,TRBJ2-5,-,TRBD2,CAWSFRGVQETQYF,TGTGCCTGGAGCTTTCGGGGGGTCCAAGAGACCCAGTACTTC
TRBV7-9,TRBJ2-7,-,TRBD2,CASSDNSGRRYEQYF,TGTGCCAGCAGCGATAATAGCGGGAGAAGATACGAGCAGTACTTC
TRBV18,TRBJ2-2,-,-,CASSPLQGGHGELFF,TGTGCCAGCTCACCGCTACAGGGTGGTCACGGGGAGCTGTTTTTT
TRBV19,TRBJ2-5,once,-,CATGRDSRETQYF,TGTGCCACTGGCCGGGACTCAAGAGAGACCCAGTACTTC
TRBV5-8,TRBJ2-7,few,-,CASSLGWGAYEQYF,TGTGCCAGCAGCTTGGGTTGGGGAGCCTACGAGCAGTACTTC